The 4 T cell receptor beta chains below come from one sample, sequenced in a study of T cell responses to AZD1222 COVID-19 vaccine. Measured with immunoSEQ multiplex PCR; TCRdb has only the in-frame clones, and not every one. Of approximately 100,000 clones detected, about 92% appear once; the ten largest clones hold roughly 1.1%. Sequenced material: peripheral blood, taken on day 0 of AZD1222 vaccination. These receptors originate from an adult in good health.

V gene TRBV7-2 combines with J gene TRBJ1-2, with a weak D call TRBD1 (5 bases). The CDR3 extends over 13 amino acids. The germline V gene encodes CDR1 SGHTA and CDR2 FQGNSA. V was cut by 0 bases and J by 4 bases, with 6 bases left in between. CDR3 sequence (DNA): TGTGCCAGCAGCTTAGCTGGGACCTATGGCTACACCTTC. This encodes CASSLAGTYGYTF.

This chain links TRBV28 with TRBJ1-2, with 10 bases lining up with TRBD1. The CDR3 spans 17 residues. J was trimmed by 4 bases and V by 5 bases; bases with no gene match: 13. CDR1 and CDR2 from the germline V gene are MDHEN and SYDVKM. As DNA, the CDR3 is TGTGCCAGCAGTGTCCCGGGACAGGGGCTAGGCAGCTATGGCTACACCTTC. This gives the protein CASSVPGQGLGSYGYTF.

The sample holds one count of this clone. This rearrangement joins TRBV7-2 to TRBJ1-2, with D tentatively TRBD1 (5 bases). CDR3 length: 14 residues. Germline loops: CDR1 SGHTA, CDR2 FQGNSA. V was clipped by 1 base and J by 4 bases, with 10 bases between them. CDR3 bases: TGTGCCAGCAGCTTAGATGGGGGAAGCTATGGCTACACCTTC. Residues: CASSLDGGSYGYTF.

The chain employs TRBV28 and TRBJ1-1; no reliable D call. Germline CDR1 MDHEN, CDR2 SYDVKM. The CDR3 loop spans 13 amino acids. The V and J ends lost 8 bases and 5 bases respectively, with 15 bases between them. CDR3: CASRWAARTEAFF. DNA of the CDR3: TGTGCCAGCCGTTGGGCAGCTAGAACTGAAGCTTTCTTT.